The entry below describes one T cell receptor (beta chain). The data originate from a study of blood T cell repertoires in COVID-19. Sequencing used immunoSEQ multiplex PCR; TCRdb keeps in-frame clones, though not all of them. The profile covers around 190,000 clones, with 75% to 90% appearing a single time and roughly 8.2% taken by the ten largest. The clonotype comes from an older woman with acute or convalescent COVID-19. Sequencing input: peripheral blood.

CDR3 residues: CASSYSRQSNQPQHF. The DNA of the CDR3 is TGTGCCAGCAGTTACTCGCGCCAAAGCAATCAGCCCCAGCATTTT. The chain combines TRBV6-5 with TRBJ1-5; D is uncertain. Germline CDR1 reads MNHEY; CDR2 reads SVGAGI. Trimming took off 0 bases at V and 1 base at J, with 7 bases between the two ends. This CDR3 is 15 amino acids long.